Each of the 32 T cell receptor beta chains below was sequenced from the same sample in a study of blood T cell repertoires in COVID-19. The data were produced by immunoSEQ multiplex PCR, yet TCRdb's version contains in-frame clones alone and is incomplete. The sample yields more than 130,000 clones, 88% seen once. The source material was peripheral blood. All receptors derive from a man aged 45-60 years with active or convalescent COVID-19.

The V call is TRBV7-9, the J call TRBJ2-1, with a weak D call TRBD1 (7 bases). This CDR3 is built from 17 residues. Germline CDR1 and CDR2: SEHNR and FQNEAQ (reference sequence). Trimming cost V 1 base and J 5 bases, with 18 bases left between them. The CDR3 spells CASSLGGQGGKDNEQFF. CDR3 coding DNA: TGTGCCAGCAGCTTAGGGGGTCAGGGGGGTAAGGACAATGAGCAGTTCTTC.

The chain carries TRBV28 and TRBJ1-2, with 7 bases identical to TRBD1. V lost 5 bases to trimming and J lost 8 bases; unmatched junction nucleotides: 8. The CDR3 is 13 amino acids. Germline CDR1 MDHEN, CDR2 SYDVKM. In DNA form, the CDR3 reads TGTGCCAGCAGTCCGCGAGACAGGGACGGCTACACCTTC. Its protein product is CASSPRDRDGYTF.

The chain links TRBV4-1 to TRBJ1-4; 8 bases fit TRBD1. There are 17 residues in the CDR3. The germline V gene has CDR1 MGHRA and CDR2 YSYEKL. Losses at the gene ends were 1 base for V and 2 bases for J; bases not matched to a gene: 6. CDR3 residues: CASSQVGRGLTNEKLFF. CDR3 DNA sequence: TGCGCCAGCAGCCAAGTTGGCAGGGGGCTTACTAATGAAAAACTGTTTTTT.

The chain combines TRBV19 with TRBJ1-5; D uncertain. Trimming left V 5 bases short and J 5 bases short, with 10 bases between. The length of the CDR3 is 13 residues. Germline-derived CDR1 and CDR2 are LNHDA and SQIVND (reference sequence). In DNA, the CDR3 is TGTGCCAGTAGTCAAATTCCGGATCAGCCCCAGCATTTT. Translating it yields CASSQIPDQPQHF.

This clone was seen at least ten times. The chain has TRBV4-1 and TRBJ2-7; D might be TRBD1 (5 bases). Germline CDR1 MGHRA, CDR2 YSYEKL. The CDR3 covers 17 residues. V lost 5 bases and J lost 6, with 26 bases in between. The CDR3 loop is CASSSRRWGVQGSEQYF. For the CDR3, the DNA is TGCGCCAGCAGCTCCCGACGATGGGGCGTGCAGGGAAGCGAGCAGTACTTC.

This clone appeared a few times. The V call is TRBV18, the J call TRBJ1-6; D call uncertain. V was cut by 6 bases and J by 6 bases, with 12 bases left in between. Germline V gives CDR1 KGHSH, CDR2 LQKENI. The length of the CDR3 is 14 residues. CDR3 DNA sequence: TGTGCCAGCTCCCCCGGAGGCAGTAATTCACCCCTCCACTTT. Its protein is CASSPGGSNSPLHF.

This chain uses TRBV5-6 with TRBJ1-5, with 11 bases aligning to TRBD1. The germline gives CDR1 SGHDT, CDR2 YYEEEE. This CDR3 comprises 14 residues. V was clipped by 5 bases and J by 7 bases; unmatched bases: 5. In nucleotides, the CDR3 is TGTGCCAGCAGTTACGGGACAGGGGGGCAGCCCCAGCATTTT. Protein: CASSYGTGGQPQHF.

The table lists this clone with a count of one. This chain connects TRBV6-5 to TRBJ2-3, with D possibly TRBD2 on 6 matching bases. The ends were cut back, 8 bases at V and 5 bases at J, with 14 bases in the middle. In germline, CDR1 is MNHEY, CDR2 SVGAGI. This CDR3 comprises 13 residues. This CDR3 is CASGRGDGDTQYF. The DNA for the CDR3 is TGTGCCAGCGGGCGGGGAGACGGAGATACGCAGTATTTT.

The rearrangement links TRBV5-6 to TRBJ2-3, with 10 bases fitting TRBD1. The CDR3 loop spans 13 amino acids. Germline V lookup: CDR1 SGHDT, CDR2 YYEEEE. V gave up 4 bases and J gave up 8 bases; unmatched junction bases: 4. CDR3 sequence: CASSLRDRGTQYF. The DNA for the CDR3 is TGTGCCAGCAGCCTAAGGGACAGGGGTACGCAGTATTTT.

The J gene is TRBJ2-7, the V gene TRBV7-9, with 8 bases lining up with TRBD1. The V and J ends lost 8 bases and 5 bases, in that order; junction bases with no gene match: 11. CDR3 length: 14 residues. The V gene's germline CDR1 is SEHNR and CDR2 FQNEAQ (reference sequence). CDR3 region: CASGSDRGRDEQYF. In nucleotides, the CDR3 is TGTGCCAGCGGCTCAGACAGGGGTAGGGACGAGCAGTACTTC.

V and J are TRBV7-3 and TRBJ2-2, with 9 bases aligning to TRBD1. Unmatched junction bases numbered 9, after V lost 1 base and J lost 6 bases. The CDR3 runs to 17 residues. Germline-derived CDR1 and CDR2 are SGHTA and FQGTGA. CDR3 in DNA: TGTGCCAGCAGCTTAATCTCGGACAGGGGACTCCCCGGGGAGCTGTTTTTT. This codes for CASSLISDRGLPGELFF.

J is TRBJ1-4 and V is TRBV6-5; D is ambiguous. The CDR3 has 13 residues. The germline CDR1 and CDR2 sequences are MNHEY and SVGAGI. V lost 0 bases and J lost 7, with 6 bases in between. The CDR3: CASSYSSGEKLFF. The CDR3 DNA sequence: TGTGCCAGCAGTTACTCTTCCGGTGAAAAACTGTTTTTT.

V is TRBV12-2 and J is TRBJ2-5; the table's D gene call, TRBD1, was not cross checked with the DNA. TRBV12-2 is an annotated pseudogene. The length of the CDR3 is 18 residues. Here the CDR3 DNA reads TGTGCAAGTCGCTTAGCCCGCCGCAGGGTTTCACTCCAAGAGACCCAGTACTTC. Its protein product is CASRLARRRVSLQETQYF.

V gene TRBV18 combines with J gene TRBJ2-7; 9 nucleotides agree with TRBD1. V was pared by 4 bases and J by 5 bases, with 3 bases of the junction left unmatched. The CDR3 runs 13 residues. Germline values: CDR1 KGHSH, CDR2 LQKENI. The CDR3 region is CASSQDRGNEQYF. The CDR3 region has the DNA TGTGCCAGCTCACAAGACAGGGGGAACGAGCAGTACTTC. Looking up the rest from reference TRBV18 and TRBJ2-7 gives the full variable domain: NAGVMQNPRHLVRRRGQEARLRCSPMKGHSHVYWYRQLPEEGLKFMVYLQKENIIDESGMPKERFSAEFPKEGPSILRIQQVVRGDSAAYFCASSQDRGNEQYFGPGTRLTVT.

The chain uses TRBV18 and TRBJ2-2; 10 nucleotides line up with TRBD2. The ends lost 1 base at V and 4 bases at J; junction bases unmatched: 6. There are 17 residues in the CDR3. The germline gives CDR1 KGHSH, CDR2 LQKENI. The CDR3 is CASSPLASGSPTGELFF. CDR3 nucleotide sequence: TGTGCCAGCTCACCACTGGCTAGCGGGAGCCCCACCGGGGAGCTGTTTTTT.

A word on this clone: A junction boundary mismatches the germline segment, possibly from a read error. The rearrangement uses TRBV19 and TRBJ1-1, with D possibly matching TRBD1 (5 bases). The CDR3 length is 15 residues. Per germline, CDR1 LNHDA and CDR2 SQIVND (reference sequence). CDR3 loop: CASRNRQSPNAEAFF. The CDR3 DNA reads as TGTGCCAGTAGGAACCGACAGAGCCCGAACGCTGAAGCTTTCTTT.

V usage is TRBV4-1 and J usage is TRBJ2-1; TRBD2 aligns across 16 bases. V lost 2 bases to trimming and J lost 3 bases; unmatched junction nucleotides: 10. The CDR3 is made up of 20 amino acids. The germline CDR1 and CDR2 sequences are MGHRA and YSYEKL. CDR3 protein: CASSQPSGTSGRAVYNEQFF. CDR3 nucleotides: TGCGCCAGCAGCCAACCCTCCGGGACTAGCGGGAGGGCCGTCTACAATGAGCAGTTCTTC.

The genes are TRBV19 and TRBJ1-2; no clear D gene. Per the germline V gene, CDR1 is LNHDA and CDR2 is SQIVND (reference sequence). The CDR3 covers 13 residues. V was cut by 9 bases and J by 0 bases, with 11 bases left in between. The CDR3 DNA reads as TGTGCCAGCAAGTCCCGGTCTAACTATGGCTACACCTTC. Amino acids: CASKSRSNYGYTF. Full variable domain (rest looked up from reference TRBV19 and TRBJ1-2): DGGITQSPKYLFRKEGQNVTLSCEQNLNHDAMYWYRQDPGQGLRLIYYSQIVNDFQKGDIAEGYSVSREKKESFPLTVTSAQKNPTAFYLCASKSRSNYGYTFGSGTRLTVV.

This chain joins TRBV4-1 and TRBJ1-2; D gene unclear. Trimming removed 1 base at V and 3 bases at J, with 9 bases between. Germline values: CDR1 MGHRA, CDR2 YSYEKL. The CDR3 has 14 residues. CDR3 amino acids: CASSQAVRDYGYTF. The DNA of the CDR3 is TGCGCCAGCAGCCAAGCCGTGAGGGACTATGGCTACACCTTC.

A single count supports this clone. J is TRBJ2-3 and V is TRBV7-3; 7 nucleotides match TRBD1. Trimming cost V 3 bases and J 1 base; bases outside gene matches: 1. This CDR3 comprises 14 residues. Germline lookup yields CDR1 SGHTA and CDR2 FQGTGA. The CDR3 reads CASSFTGGTDTQYF. CDR3 coding DNA: TGTGCCAGCAGCTTCACAGGGGGCACAGATACGCAGTATTTT.

The genes are TRBV4-3 and TRBJ2-7; D ambiguous. CDR1 and CDR2 (germline): LGHNA, YSLEER. V gave up 1 base and J gave up 0 bases, with 13 bases separating them. The CDR3 length is 16 residues. CDR3 region: CASSQARETPSYEQYF. The CDR3 DNA reads as TGCGCCAGCAGCCAAGCGCGAGAGACTCCCTCCTACGAGCAGTACTTC.

The V and J genes are TRBV5-6 and TRBJ2-1, with TRBD2 matching 10 bases. Germline CDR1 and CDR2: SGHDT and YYEEEE. The ends lost 3 bases at V and 7 bases at J; junction bases unmatched: 10. The CDR3 is 16 amino acids. This CDR3 is CASSYRTSGGRNEQFF. CDR3 sequence (DNA): TGTGCCAGCAGCTATCGGACTAGCGGAGGACGGAATGAGCAGTTCTTC.

The chain carries TRBV5-1 and TRBJ1-1; D uncertain. V dropped 3 bases and J dropped 7 bases, with 10 bases sitting between them. CDR1 and CDR2 (germline): SGHRS, YFSETQ. This CDR3 is built from 12 residues. The CDR3 protein is CASSYSGGEAFF. The CDR3 DNA is TGCGCCAGCAGCTACTCAGGTGGTGAAGCTTTCTTT.

This sequence joins TRBV19 and TRBJ1-1; TRBD1 aligns across 10 bases. The V gene's germline CDR1 is LNHDA and CDR2 SQIVND (reference sequence). The V segment lost 1 base and the J segment 4 bases; nucleotides outside the gene matches: 9. This CDR3 has 17 residues. The CDR3 sequence: CASSIGGTGVMGTEAFF. CDR3 DNA sequence: TGTGCCAGTAGTATAGGCGGGACAGGGGTAATGGGCACTGAAGCTTTCTTT.

The chain combines TRBV19 with TRBJ1-2, with a weak D call TRBD1 (5 bases). The CDR3 consists of 15 residues. The V end lost 10 bases, the J end lost 4 bases, and 22 bases lay between the germline ends. CDR1 and CDR2 from the germline V gene are LNHDA and SQIVND (reference sequence). CDR3 sequence (DNA): TGTGCCACCCAAAGGGCGGCAGGGTCCGGCTATGGCTACACCTTC. Translation gives CATQRAAGSGYGYTF.

The sample holds many counts of this clone. J is TRBJ1-1 and V is TRBV12-5; D unclear. V was trimmed by 6 bases and J by 8 bases, leaving 10 bases between them. Germline values: CDR1 LGHNT, CDR2 FRNRAP. This CDR3 is 11 amino acids long. DNA for the CDR3: TGTGCTAGTGGGGCGGGAGGCGAAGCTTTCTTT. This sequence encodes CASGAGGEAFF.

This clone was observed a handful of times. The V gene is TRBV6-1, the J gene TRBJ1-6; TRBD1 is a possible D gene (5 bases). This CDR3 spans 13 amino acids. The germline V gene has CDR1 MNHNS and CDR2 SASEGT. Trimming shortened V by 3 bases and J by 7 bases, and 7 bases separated the two germline ends. The CDR3 DNA is TGTGCCAGCAGTGAGACAGAAAATTCACCCCTCCACTTT. Amino acid sequence: CASSETENSPLHF.

The chain links TRBV19 to TRBJ1-4, with D perhaps TRBD1 (5 bases). V was cut by 9 bases and J by 2 bases, with 10 bases left in between. Germline CDR1 reads LNHDA; CDR2 reads SQIVND (reference sequence). The CDR3 covers 13 residues. In DNA, the CDR3 is TGTGCCAGCCAGACAGTGACTAATGAAAAACTGTTTTTT. This sequence encodes CASQTVTNEKLFF.

The rearrangement joins TRBV3-1 (or the pseudogene TRBV3-2) to TRBJ2-3; TRBD2 might be the D (6 bases). This CDR3 is 15 amino acids long. Germline V gene sequence: CDR1 LGHDT, CDR2 YNNKEL (reference sequence). V lost 2 bases and J 6 bases, leaving 15 bases between the germline ends. The CDR3 DNA is TGTGCCAGCAGCCAACTGGCGGGGCGAACGGATACGCAGTATTTT. Protein sequence: CASSQLAGRTDTQYF.

CDR3 in DNA: TGTGCCATCAGTGAGTCGGCGGGGTCCTACAATGAGCAGTTCTTC. It codes for CAISESAGSYNEQFF. V is TRBV10-3 and J is TRBJ2-1, with TRBD2 as a possible D gene (6 bases). V was shortened by 0 bases and J by 1 base, with 7 bases between the two germline ends. This CDR3 comprises 15 residues. The germline CDR1 and CDR2 sequences are ENHRY and SYGVKD.

CDR3 sequence reads: CASRLRGTAGNTIYF. The CDR3 DNA reads TGTGCCAGCAGGCTAAGGGGGACAGCCGGAAACACCATATATTTT. The genes are TRBV27 and TRBJ1-3; 7 bases are a match to TRBD1. The germline V gene encodes CDR1 MNHEY and CDR2 SMNVEV (reference sequence). V was clipped by 6 bases and J by 4 bases; unmatched bases: 9. CDR3 length equals 15 residues.

The chain links TRBV7-9 to TRBJ1-1; TRBD1 aligns across 7 bases. In germline, CDR1 is SEHNR, CDR2 FQNEAQ (reference sequence). Unmatched junction bases numbered 8, after V lost 5 bases and J lost 2 bases. CDR3 size: 15 residues. This CDR3 reads CASSPRTGPNTEAFF. CDR3 coding DNA: TGTGCCAGCAGCCCCCGGACAGGTCCCAACACTGAAGCTTTCTTT.